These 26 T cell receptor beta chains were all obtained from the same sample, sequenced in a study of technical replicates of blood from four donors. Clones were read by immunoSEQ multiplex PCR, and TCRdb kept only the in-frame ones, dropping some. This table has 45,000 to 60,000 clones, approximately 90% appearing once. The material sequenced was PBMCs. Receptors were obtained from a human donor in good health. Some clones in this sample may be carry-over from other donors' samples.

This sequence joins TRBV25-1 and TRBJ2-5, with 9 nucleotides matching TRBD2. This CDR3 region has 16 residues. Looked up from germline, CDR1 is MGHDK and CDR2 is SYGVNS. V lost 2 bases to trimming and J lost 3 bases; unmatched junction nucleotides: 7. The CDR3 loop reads CASSEDGLAGKETQYF. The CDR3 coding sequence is TGTGCCAGCAGTGAAGACGGTCTAGCGGGAAAAGAGACCCAGTACTTC. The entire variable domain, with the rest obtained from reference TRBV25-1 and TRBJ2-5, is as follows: EADIYQTPRYLVIGTGKKITLECSQTMGHDKMYWYQQDPGMELHLIHYSYGVNSTEKGDLSSESTVSRIRTEHFPLTLESARPSHTSQYLCASSEDGLAGKETQYFGPGTRLLVL.

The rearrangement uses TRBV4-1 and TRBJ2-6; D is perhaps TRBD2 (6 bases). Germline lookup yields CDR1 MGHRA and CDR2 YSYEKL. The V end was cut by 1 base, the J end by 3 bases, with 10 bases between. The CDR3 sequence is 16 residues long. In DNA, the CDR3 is TGCGCCAGCAGCCAAGTTTGGGGGGATGGGGCCAACGTCCTGACTTTC. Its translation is CASSQVWGDGANVLTF.

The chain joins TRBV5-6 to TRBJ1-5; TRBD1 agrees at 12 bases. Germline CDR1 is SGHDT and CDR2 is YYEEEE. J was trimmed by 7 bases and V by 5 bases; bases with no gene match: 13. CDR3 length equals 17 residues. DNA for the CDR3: TGTGCCAGCAGTCGCCTCCGGGACAGGGGGCCGGGGCAGCCCCAGCATTTT. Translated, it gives CASSRLRDRGPGQPQHF.

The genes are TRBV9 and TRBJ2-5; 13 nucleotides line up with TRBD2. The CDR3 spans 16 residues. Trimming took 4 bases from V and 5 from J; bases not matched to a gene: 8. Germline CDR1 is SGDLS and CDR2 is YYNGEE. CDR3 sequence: CASSPTSGGAWETQYF. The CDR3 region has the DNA TGTGCCAGCAGCCCCACTAGCGGGGGGGCATGGGAGACCCAGTACTTC.

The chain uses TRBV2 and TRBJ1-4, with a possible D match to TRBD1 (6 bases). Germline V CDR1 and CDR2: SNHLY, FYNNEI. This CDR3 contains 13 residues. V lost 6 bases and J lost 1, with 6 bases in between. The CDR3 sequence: CASSRGTNEKLFF. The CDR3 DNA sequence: TGTGCCAGCAGCAGGGGAACTAATGAAAAACTGTTTTTT.

The CDR3 here is CASSDTGYTEAFF. The CDR3 DNA follows: TGTGCCAGCAGCGATACAGGTTACACTGAAGCTTTCTTT. This chain links TRBV7-2 with TRBJ1-1, with D possibly matching TRBD1 (5 bases). CDR1 is SGHTA and CDR2 is FQGNSA in the germline V gene. The V end was cut by 5 bases, the J end by 3 bases, with 10 bases between. This CDR3 is built from 13 residues.

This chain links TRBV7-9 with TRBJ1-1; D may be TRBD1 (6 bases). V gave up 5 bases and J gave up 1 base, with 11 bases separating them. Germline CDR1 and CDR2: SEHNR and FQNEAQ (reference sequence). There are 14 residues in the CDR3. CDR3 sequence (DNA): TGTGCCAGCAGCGAGGGACAACCGAACACTGAAGCTTTCTTT. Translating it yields CASSEGQPNTEAFF.

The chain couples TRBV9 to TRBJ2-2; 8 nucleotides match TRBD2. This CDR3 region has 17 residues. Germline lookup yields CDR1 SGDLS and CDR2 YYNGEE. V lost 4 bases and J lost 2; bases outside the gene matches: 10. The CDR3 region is CASSFRSGTYNTGELFF. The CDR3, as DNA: TGTGCCAGCAGCTTTCGTAGCGGGACCTATAACACCGGGGAGCTGTTTTTT.

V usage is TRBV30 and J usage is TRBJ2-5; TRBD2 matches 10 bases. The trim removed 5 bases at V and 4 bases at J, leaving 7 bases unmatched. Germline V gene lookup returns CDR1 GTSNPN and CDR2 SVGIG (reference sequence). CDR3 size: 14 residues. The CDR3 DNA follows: TGTGCCTGGGGAGCGGGAGGGCCGCGAGAGACCCAGTACTTC. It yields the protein CAWGAGGPRETQYF.

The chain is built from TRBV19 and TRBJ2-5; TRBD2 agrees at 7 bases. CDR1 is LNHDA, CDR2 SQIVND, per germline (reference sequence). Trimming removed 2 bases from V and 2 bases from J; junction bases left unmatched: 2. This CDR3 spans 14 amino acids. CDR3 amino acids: CASSILGLQETQYF. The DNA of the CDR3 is TGTGCCAGTAGTATATTGGGACTACAAGAGACCCAGTACTTC.

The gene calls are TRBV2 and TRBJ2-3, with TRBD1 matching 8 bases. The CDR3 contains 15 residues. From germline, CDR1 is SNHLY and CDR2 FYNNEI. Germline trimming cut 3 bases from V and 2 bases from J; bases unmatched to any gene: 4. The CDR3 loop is CASSDQGATTDTQYF. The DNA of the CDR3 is TGTGCCAGCAGTGATCAGGGGGCGACCACAGATACGCAGTATTTT.

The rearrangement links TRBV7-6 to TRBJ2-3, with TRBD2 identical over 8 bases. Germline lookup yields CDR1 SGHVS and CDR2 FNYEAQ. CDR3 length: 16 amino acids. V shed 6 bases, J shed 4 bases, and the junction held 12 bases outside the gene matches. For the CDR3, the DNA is TGTGCCAGCAGAATAGGCAGCGGGGGATCACCAGATACGCAGTATTTT. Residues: CASRIGSGGSPDTQYF.

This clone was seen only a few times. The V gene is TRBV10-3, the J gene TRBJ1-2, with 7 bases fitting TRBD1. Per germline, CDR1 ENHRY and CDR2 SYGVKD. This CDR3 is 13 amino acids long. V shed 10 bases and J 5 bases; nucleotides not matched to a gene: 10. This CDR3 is CATGTAGGYGYTF. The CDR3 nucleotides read TGTGCCACCGGCACTGCAGGGGGGTATGGCTACACCTTC.

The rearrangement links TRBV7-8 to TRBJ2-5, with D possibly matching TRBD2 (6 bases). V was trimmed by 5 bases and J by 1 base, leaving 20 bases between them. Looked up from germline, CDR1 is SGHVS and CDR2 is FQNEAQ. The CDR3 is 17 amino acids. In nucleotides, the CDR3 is TGTGCCAGCAGCGCCAGAGGTGGCGGGGCGACCCAAGAGACCCAGTACTTC. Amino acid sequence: CASSARGGGATQETQYF.

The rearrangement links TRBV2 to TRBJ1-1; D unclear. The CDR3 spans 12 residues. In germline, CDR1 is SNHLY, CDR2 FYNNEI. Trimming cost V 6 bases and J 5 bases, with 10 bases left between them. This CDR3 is CASSHFRTEAFF. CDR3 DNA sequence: TGTGCCAGCAGCCACTTCAGGACTGAAGCTTTCTTT.

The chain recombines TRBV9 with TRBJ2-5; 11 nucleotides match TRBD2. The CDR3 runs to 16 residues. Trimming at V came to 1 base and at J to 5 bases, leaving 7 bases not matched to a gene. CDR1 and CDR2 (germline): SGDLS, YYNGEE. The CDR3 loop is CASSVLAGGGAETQYF. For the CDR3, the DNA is TGTGCCAGCAGCGTACTAGCGGGAGGCGGTGCGGAGACCCAGTACTTC.

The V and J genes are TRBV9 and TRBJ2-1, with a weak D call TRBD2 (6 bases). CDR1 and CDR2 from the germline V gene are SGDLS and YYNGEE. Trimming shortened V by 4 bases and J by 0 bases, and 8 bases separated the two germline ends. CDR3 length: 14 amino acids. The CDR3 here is CASSPGSSYNEQFF. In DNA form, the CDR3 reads TGTGCCAGCAGCCCCGGGAGCTCCTACAATGAGCAGTTCTTC.

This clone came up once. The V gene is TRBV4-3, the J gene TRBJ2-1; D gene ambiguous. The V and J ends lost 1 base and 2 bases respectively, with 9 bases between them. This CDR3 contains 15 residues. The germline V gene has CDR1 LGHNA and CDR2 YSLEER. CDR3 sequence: CASSQGGWTYNEQFF. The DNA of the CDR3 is TGCGCCAGCAGCCAAGGAGGCTGGACCTACAATGAGCAGTTCTTC.

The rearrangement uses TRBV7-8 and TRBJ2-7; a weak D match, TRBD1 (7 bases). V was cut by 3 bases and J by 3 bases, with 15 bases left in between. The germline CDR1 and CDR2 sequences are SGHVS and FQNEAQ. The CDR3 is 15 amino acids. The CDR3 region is CASSLAGQSHYEQYF. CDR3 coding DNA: TGTGCCAGCAGCTTGGCGGGACAGAGCCACTACGAGCAGTACTTC.

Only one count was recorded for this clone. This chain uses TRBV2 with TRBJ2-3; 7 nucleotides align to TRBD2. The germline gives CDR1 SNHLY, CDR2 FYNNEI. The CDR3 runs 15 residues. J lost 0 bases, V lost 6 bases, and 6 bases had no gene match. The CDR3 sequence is CASRTSVSSTDTQYF. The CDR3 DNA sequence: TGTGCCAGCAGAACTAGCGTTTCTAGCACAGATACGCAGTATTTT.

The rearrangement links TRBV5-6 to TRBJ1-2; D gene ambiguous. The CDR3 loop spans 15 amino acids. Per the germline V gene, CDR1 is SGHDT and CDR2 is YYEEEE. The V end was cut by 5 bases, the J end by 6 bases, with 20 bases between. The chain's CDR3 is CASRTLSKGGDGYTF. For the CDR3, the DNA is TGTGCCAGCAGGACCCTTTCGAAAGGCGGGGATGGCTACACCTTC.

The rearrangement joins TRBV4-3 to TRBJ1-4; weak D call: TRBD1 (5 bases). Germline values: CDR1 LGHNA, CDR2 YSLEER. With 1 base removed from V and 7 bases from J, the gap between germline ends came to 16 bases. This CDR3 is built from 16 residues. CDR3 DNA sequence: TGCGCCAGCAGCCAAGGTTGGTCAGGGTTCTCTGAAAAACTGTTTTTT. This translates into CASSQGWSGFSEKLFF.

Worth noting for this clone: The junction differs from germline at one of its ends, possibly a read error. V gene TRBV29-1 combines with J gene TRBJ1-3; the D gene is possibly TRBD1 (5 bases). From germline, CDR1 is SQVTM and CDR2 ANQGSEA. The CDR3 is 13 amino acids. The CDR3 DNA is TGCAGCGTGGAAGACAGTTATGGAAACACCATATATTTT. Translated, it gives CSVEDSYGNTIYF.

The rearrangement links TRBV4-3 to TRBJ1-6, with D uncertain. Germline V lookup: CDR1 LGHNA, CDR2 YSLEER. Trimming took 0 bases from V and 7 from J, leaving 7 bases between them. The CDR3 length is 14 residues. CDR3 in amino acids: CASSQEWRNSPLHF. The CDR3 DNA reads TGCGCCAGCAGCCAAGAATGGAGGAATTCACCCCTCCACTTT.

Here the CDR3 DNA reads TGTGCCAGCAGCCCGGGACTAGCGGCCACCGGGGAGCTGTTTTTT. Its translation is CASSPGLAATGELFF. The chain combines TRBV7-7 with TRBJ2-2; TRBD2 matches at 11 bases. V dropped 5 bases and J dropped 4; count of bases not matched to a gene: 3. Germline CDR1 is SSHAT and CDR2 is FNYEAQ (reference sequence). The CDR3 spans 15 residues.

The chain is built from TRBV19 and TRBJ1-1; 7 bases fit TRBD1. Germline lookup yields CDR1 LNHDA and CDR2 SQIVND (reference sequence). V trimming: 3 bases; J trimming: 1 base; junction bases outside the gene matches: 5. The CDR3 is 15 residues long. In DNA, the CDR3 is TGTGCCAGTAGTATTATATGGACAGGGAACACTGAAGCTTTCTTT. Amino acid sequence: CASSIIWTGNTEAFF. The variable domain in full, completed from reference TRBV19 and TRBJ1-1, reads DGGITQSPKYLFRKEGQNVTLSCEQNLNHDAMYWYRQDPGQGLRLIYYSQIVNDFQKGDIAEGYSVSREKKESFPLTVTSAQKNPTAFYLCASSIIWTGNTEAFFGQGTRLTVV.